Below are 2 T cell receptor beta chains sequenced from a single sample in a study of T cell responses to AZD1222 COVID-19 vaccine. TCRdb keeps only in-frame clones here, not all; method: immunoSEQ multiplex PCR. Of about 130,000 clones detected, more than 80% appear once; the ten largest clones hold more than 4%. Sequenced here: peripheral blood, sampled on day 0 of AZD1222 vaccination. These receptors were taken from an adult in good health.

The CDR3, as DNA: TGTGCCAGCAGCCCAGGGACAGATTACGAGCAGTACTTC. It codes for CASSPGTDYEQYF. This chain joins TRBV3-1 (or the pseudogene TRBV3-2) and TRBJ2-7; 7 bases match TRBD1. V trimming: 4 bases; J trimming: 4 bases; junction bases outside the gene matches: 4. This CDR3 has 13 residues. CDR1 and CDR2 from the germline V gene are LGHDT and YNNKEL (reference sequence).

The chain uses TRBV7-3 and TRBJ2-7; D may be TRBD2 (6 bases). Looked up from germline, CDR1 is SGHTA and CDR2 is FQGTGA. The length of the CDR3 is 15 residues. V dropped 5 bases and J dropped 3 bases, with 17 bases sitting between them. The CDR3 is CASSIRGGENYEQYF. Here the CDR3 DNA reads TGTGCCAGCAGCATAAGGGGAGGAGAGAACTACGAGCAGTACTTC.